What follows describes a single TCR beta chain. Reverse transcription of approximately 520 ng total RNA with a constant-region primer produced TCR beta cDNA. Investigators got TCR beta libraries out of three nested multiplex PCR rounds, done with slightly modified ARM-PCR. Running 10 cycles apiece, the first two PCR rounds relied on TRBV1-TRBV30 forward primers together with a C-beta reverse primer. One entry per CDR3 protein results from TCRdb running MiXCR on the multiplex PCR reads. The sample lists tens of thousands of distinct CDR3 sequences, around 77% seen once, with around a third in the top ten. Germline trimming cut 10 bases from V and 6 bases from J; bases unmatched to any gene: 14. The CDR3 contains 16 residues. CDR1 is SGHAT and CDR2 is FQNNGV in the germline V gene. Co-extraction of RNA and DNA was performed on 20-30 mg of unsorted bulk tissue. Tumor samples were assessed, and every one had over 75% viable tumor cells.

The record originates from a study of tumor-infiltrating lymphocytes in primary liver carcinoma. Across the study: All lesions had stage T1-T3 N0M0 and 4.2 to 10 cm widths.

Source material: liver tumor tissue from sampling region 5. Subset indicated: tumor region T5, tumor centre. The V gene is TRBV11-2, the J gene TRBJ2-2; 10 nucleotides agree with TRBD2. The receptor comes from a woman in her twenties or thirties with primary liver carcinoma and hepatitis B virus infection. CDR3 DNA: TGTGCCATCAAGTCGACACGTAGCGGGAGGTCCGGGGAGCTGTTTTTT. It translates to CAIKSTRSGRSGELFF. Supplemented by reference TRBV11-2 and TRBJ2-2, the full variable domain reads EAGVAQSPRYKIIEKRQSVAFWCNPISGHATLYWYQQILGQGPKLLIQFQNNGVVDDSQLPKDRFSAERLKGVDSTLKIQPAKLEDSAVYLCAIKSTRSGRSGELFFGEGSRLTVL.